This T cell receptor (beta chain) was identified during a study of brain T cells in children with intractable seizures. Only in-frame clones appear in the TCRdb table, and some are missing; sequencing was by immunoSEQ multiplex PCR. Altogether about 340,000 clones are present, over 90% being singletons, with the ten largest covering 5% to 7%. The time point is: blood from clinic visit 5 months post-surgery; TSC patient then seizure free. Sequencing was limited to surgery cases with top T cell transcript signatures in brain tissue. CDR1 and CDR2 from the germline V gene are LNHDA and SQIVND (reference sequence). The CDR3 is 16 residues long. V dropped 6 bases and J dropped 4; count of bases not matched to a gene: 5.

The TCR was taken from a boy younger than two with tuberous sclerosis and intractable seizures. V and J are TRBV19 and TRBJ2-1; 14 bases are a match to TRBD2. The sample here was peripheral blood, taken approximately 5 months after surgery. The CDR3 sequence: CASSATSGRAYNEQFF. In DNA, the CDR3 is TGTGCCAGTAGCGCGACTAGCGGGAGGGCGTACAATGAGCAGTTCTTC.